This T cell receptor (beta chain) was found in a study of blood T cell repertoires in COVID-19. Study-level background: Sample material is recorded as cDNA or gDNA derived from T cells, B-cell-depleted T cells, or PBMCs.

Generated by immunoSEQ multiplex PCR, the TCRdb table keeps only in-frame clones and is missing some. The sample contains roughly 26,000 clones, around 65% of which appear only once. J gave up 5 bases and V 2 bases, and 1 base lay outside the gene matches. The CDR3 runs to 14 residues. Germline V gene sequence: CDR1 SGHVS, CDR2 FNYEAQ. Input material: peripheral blood. This TCR derives from a man aged 55-75 years with active or convalescent COVID-19. This chain uses TRBV7-6 with TRBJ1-4; 8 nucleotides match TRBD1. Written as DNA, the CDR3 is TGTGCCAGCAGCTTAAACAGGGGGAATGAAAAACTGTTTTTT. Its protein product is CASSLNRGNEKLFF.